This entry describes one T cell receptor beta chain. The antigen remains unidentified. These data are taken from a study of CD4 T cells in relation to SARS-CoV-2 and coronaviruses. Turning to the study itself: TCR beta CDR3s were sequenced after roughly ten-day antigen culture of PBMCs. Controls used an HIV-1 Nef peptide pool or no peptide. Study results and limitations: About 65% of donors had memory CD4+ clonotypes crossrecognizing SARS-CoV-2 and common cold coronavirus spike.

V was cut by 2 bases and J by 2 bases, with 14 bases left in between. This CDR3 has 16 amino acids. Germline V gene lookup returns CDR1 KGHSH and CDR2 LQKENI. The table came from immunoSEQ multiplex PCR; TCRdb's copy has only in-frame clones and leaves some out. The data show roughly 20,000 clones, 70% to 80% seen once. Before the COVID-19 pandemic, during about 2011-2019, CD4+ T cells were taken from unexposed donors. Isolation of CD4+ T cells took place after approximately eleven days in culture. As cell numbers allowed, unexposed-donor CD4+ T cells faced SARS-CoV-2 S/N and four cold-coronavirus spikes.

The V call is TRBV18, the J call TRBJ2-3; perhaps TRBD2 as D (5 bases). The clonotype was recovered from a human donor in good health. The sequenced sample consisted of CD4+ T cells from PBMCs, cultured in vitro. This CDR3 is CASSPTGRSVTDTQYF. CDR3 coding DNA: TGTGCCAGCTCACCAACTGGACGTAGCGTCACAGATACGCAGTATTTT.